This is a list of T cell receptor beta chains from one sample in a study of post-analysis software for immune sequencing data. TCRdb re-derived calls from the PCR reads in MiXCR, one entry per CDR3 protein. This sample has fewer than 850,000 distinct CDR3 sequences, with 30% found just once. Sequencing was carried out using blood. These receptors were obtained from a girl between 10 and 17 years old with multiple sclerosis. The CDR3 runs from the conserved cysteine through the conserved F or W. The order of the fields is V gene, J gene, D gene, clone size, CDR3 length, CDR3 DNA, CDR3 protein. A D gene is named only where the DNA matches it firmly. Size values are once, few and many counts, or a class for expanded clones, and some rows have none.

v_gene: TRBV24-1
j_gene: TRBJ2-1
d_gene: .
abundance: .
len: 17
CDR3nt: TGTGCCACCAGTGATCTCAGACGGGGGAGCTCCTACAATGAGCAGTTCTTC
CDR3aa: CATSDLRRGSSYNEQFF

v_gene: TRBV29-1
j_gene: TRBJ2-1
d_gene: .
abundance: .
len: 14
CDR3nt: TGCAGCGTTAGAGGGCGGCGGGCAGACAATGAGCAGTTCTTC
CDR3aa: CSVRGRRADNEQFF

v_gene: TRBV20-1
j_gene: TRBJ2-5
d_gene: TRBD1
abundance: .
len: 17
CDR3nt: TGCAGTGCTAGAGTTGGGGACAGGATAGACTACCAAGAGACCCAGTACTTC
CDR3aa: CSARVGDRIDYQETQYF

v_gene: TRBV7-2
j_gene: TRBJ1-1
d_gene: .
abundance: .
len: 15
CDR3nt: TGTGCCAGCAGCCCCGTTAACACACCGAACACTGAAGCTTTCTTT
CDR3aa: CASSPVNTPNTEAFF

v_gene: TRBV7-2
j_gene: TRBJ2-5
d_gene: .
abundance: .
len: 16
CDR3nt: TGTGCCAGCAGCTTAGCGAGGGGCGGGTCGTTAGAGACCCAGTACTTC
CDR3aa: CASSLARGGSLETQYF

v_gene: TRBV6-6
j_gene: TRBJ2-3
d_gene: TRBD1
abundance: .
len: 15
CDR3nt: TGTGCCAGCAGTTTTGGACAGGGTATTGGAGATACGCAGTATTTT
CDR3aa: CASSFGQGIGDTQYF

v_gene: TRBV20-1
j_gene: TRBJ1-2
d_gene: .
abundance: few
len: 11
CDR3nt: TGCAGTGCTTCGGGAGTCATAGGGCACACCTTC
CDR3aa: CSASGVIGHTF

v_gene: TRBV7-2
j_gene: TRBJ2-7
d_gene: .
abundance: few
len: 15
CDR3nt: TGTGCCAGCAGCTTATTTGGGCGCGGATCCTACGAGCAGTACTTC
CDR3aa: CASSLFGRGSYEQYF

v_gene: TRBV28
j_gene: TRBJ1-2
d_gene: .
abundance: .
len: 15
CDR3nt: TGTGCCAGCAGTCCTGGGGGGGGGCGCGGGTATGGCTACACCTTC
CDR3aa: CASSPGGGRGYGYTF

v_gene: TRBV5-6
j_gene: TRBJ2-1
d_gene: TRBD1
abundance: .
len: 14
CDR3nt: TGTGCCAGCAGGCCCGGGACAGGGGGGTTCGAGCAGTTCTTC
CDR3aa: CASRPGTGGFEQFF

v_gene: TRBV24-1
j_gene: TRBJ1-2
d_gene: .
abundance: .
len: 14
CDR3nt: TGTGCCACCAGTGATTCCCGCCCTTACTATGGCTACACCTTC
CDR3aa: CATSDSRPYYGYTF

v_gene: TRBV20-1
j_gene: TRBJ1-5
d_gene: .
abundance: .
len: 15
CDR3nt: TGCAGTGTTGAGCCCATTCAGGGCAGTGAACAGCCCCAGCATTTT
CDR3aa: CSVEPIQGSEQPQHF

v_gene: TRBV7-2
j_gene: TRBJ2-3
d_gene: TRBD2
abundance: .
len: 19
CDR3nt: TGTGCCAGCAGCTTAGTCCTGCGGCTAGCGGGAGACGGCACAGATACGCGGTATTTT
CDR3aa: CASSLVLRLAGDGTDTRYF

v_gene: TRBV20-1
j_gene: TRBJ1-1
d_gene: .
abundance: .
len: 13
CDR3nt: TGCAGTGCTAGTGGGAAAGGGAACACTGAAGCTTTCTTT
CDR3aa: CSASGKGNTEAFF

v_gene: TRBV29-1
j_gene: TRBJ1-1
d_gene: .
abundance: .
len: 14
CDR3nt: TGCAGCGTTGCGAGGAGCCTCATGAACACTGAAGCTTTCTTT
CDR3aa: CSVARSLMNTEAFF

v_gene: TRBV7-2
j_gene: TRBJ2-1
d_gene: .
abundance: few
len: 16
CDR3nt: TGTGCCAGCAGCTCAACCGGGACTGGAGGGTACAATGAGCAGTTCTTC
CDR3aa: CASSSTGTGGYNEQFF

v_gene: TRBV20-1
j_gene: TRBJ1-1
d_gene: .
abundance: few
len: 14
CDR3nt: TGCAGTGCTAGCCCAGGCTCCTGGGGCACTGAAGCTTTCTTT
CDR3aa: CSASPGSWGTEAFF

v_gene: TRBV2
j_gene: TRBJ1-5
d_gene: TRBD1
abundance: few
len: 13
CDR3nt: TGTGCCAGCAACACAGGGGGTGACCAGCCCCAGCATTTT
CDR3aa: CASNTGGDQPQHF

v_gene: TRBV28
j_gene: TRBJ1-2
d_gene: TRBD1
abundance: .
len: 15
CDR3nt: TGTGCCAGCAGACAGACAGGGGTTCATAACTATGGCTACACCTTC
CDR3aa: CASRQTGVHNYGYTF

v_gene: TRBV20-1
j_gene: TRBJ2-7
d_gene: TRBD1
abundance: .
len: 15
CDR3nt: TGCAGTGCTAGAGATCTACAGGGGGTTGACTACGAGCAGTACTTC
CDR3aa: CSARDLQGVDYEQYF

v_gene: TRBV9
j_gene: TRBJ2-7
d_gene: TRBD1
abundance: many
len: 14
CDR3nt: TGTGCCAGCAGCCAGACGACAGGGGGCCTTGAGCAGTACTTC
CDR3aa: CASSQTTGGLEQYF

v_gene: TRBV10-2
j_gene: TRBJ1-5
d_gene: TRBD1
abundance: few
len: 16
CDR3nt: TGCGCCAGCAGTGAGCCGAGACAGGGTTGGAATCAGCCCCAGCATTTT
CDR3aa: CASSEPRQGWNQPQHF

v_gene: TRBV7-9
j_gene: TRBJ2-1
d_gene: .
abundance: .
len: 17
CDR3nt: TGTGCCAGCAGCTTGGGGGTCGGGGGACAGAGAAGCCATGAGCAGTTCTTC
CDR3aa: CASSLGVGGQRSHEQFF

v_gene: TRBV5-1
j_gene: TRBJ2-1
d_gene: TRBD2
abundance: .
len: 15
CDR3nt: TGCGCCTGCAGCCAGCGGGAGCCCTCCTACAATGAGCAGTTCTTC
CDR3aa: CACSQREPSYNEQFF

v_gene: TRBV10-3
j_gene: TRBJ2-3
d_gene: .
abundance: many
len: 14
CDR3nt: TGTGCCATCAGGGCGACAGTCGAGGCAGATACGCAGTATTTT
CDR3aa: CAIRATVEADTQYF

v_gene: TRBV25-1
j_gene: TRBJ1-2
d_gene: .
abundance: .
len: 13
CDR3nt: TGTGCCAGCAGTGAATGGGCGGGGTATGGCTACACCTTC
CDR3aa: CASSEWAGYGYTF

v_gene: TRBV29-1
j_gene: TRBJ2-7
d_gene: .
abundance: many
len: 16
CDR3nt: TGCAGCGTTGATGGAGAAGTCGGTTCCAGCTCCTACGAGCAGTACTTC
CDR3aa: CSVDGEVGSSSYEQYF

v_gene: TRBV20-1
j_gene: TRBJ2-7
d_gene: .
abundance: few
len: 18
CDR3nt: TGCAGTGCAACGACTAAGTTTGCCCAGGGGCCATTCTCCTACGAGCAGTACTTC
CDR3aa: CSATTKFAQGPFSYEQYF

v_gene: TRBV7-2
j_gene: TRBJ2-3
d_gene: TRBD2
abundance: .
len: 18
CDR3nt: TGTGCCAGCAGCTTAGCGGCTAGCGGGAGGGCCGGGTCAGATACGCAGTATTTT
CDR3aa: CASSLAASGRAGSDTQYF

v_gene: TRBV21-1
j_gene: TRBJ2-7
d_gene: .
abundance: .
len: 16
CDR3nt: TGTGCCAGCAGCAAAATTAGCGCGGAGGCCGTCTACGAGCAGTACTTC
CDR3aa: CASSKISAEAVYEQYF

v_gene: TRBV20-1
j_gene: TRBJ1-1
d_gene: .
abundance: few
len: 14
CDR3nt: TGCAGTGCTAGGCGAGGACAAGCTAACACTGAAGCTTTCTTT
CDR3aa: CSARRGQANTEAFF

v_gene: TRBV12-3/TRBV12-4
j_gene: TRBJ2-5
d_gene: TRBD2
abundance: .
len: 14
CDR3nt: TGTGCCAGCACCGGGGCGGGGGAATACAATGAGCAGTACTTC
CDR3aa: CASTGAGEYNEQYF

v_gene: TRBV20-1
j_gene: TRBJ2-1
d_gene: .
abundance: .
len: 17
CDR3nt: TGCAGTACCCCCAGCCCCCGGACCCATCTCTACTACAATGAGCAGTTCTTC
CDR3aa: CSTPSPRTHLYYNEQFF

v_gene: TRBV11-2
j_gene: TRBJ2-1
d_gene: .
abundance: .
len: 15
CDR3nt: TGTGCCAGCAGCTACCGGACTGTAGCACTCGATGAGCAGTTCTTC
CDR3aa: CASSYRTVALDEQFF

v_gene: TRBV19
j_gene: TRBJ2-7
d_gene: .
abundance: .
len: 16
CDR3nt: TGTGCCAGTAGCCAACAAGGGGCGGGAAAGTCCTACGAGCAGTACTTC
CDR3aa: CASSQQGAGKSYEQYF

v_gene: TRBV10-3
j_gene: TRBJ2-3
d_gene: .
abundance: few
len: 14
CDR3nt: TGTGCCATCAGCCCCACAGCGTTCACAGATACGCAGTATTTT
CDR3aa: CAISPTAFTDTQYF

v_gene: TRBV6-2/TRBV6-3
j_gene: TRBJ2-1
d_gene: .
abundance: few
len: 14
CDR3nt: TGTGCCAGCAGGGAGGACTTCTCCTACAATGAGCAGTTCTTC
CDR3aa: CASREDFSYNEQFF

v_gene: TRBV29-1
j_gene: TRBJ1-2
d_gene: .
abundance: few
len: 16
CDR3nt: TGCAGCGTTGATGTCGTCGAAGGGACGGACACCTATGGCTACACCTTC
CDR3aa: CSVDVVEGTDTYGYTF

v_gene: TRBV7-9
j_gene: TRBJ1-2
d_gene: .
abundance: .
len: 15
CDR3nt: TGTGCCAGCAGCGCCGGGACGTCGTTTAACTATGGCTACACCTTC
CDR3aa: CASSAGTSFNYGYTF

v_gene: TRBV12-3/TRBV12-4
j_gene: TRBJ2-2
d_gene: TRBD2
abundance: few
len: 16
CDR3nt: TGTGCCAGCAGCCGAAGACTAGCGGCAAACACCGGGGAGCTGTTTTTT
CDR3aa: CASSRRLAANTGELFF

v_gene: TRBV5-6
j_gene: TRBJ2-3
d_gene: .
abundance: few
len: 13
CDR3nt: TGTGCCAGCACCTGGGGGAGTACAGATACGCAGTATTTT
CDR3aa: CASTWGSTDTQYF

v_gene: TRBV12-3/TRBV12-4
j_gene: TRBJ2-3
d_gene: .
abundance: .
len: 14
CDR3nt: TGTGCCAGCAGTTTAGACGTGAGACCAGATACGCAGTATTTT
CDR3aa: CASSLDVRPDTQYF

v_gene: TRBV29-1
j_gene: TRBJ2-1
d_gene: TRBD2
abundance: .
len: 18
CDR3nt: TGCAGCGTTGAAGGTCACCTAGCGGGGGGGAGCTCCTACAATAAGCAGTTCTTC
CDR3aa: CSVEGHLAGGSSYNKQFF

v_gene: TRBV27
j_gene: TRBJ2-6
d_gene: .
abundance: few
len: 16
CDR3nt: TGTGCCAGCAGTTTAATGAGGAGCTCTGGGGCCAACGTCCTGACTTTC
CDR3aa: CASSLMRSSGANVLTF

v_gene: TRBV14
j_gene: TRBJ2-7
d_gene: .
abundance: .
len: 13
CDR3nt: TGTGCCAGCAGCCAAGATTTACTCGATGAGCAGTACTTC
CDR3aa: CASSQDLLDEQYF

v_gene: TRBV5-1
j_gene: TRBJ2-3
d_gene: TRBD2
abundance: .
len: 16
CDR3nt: TGCGCCAGCAGCATCGGACTAGAGGGAAGCACAGATACGCAGTATTTT
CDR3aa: CASSIGLEGSTDTQYF

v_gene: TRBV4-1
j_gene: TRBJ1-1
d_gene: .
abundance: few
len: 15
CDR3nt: TGCGCCAGCAGCGCCCAGCTGTCTCCGAACACTGAAGCTTTCTTT
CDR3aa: CASSAQLSPNTEAFF

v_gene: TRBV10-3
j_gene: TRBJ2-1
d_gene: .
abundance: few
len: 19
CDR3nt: TGTGCCATCAGTGAGTCGACGGGGTTAGCGGAGCTCGTAGCCCATGAGCAGTTCTTC
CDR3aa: CAISESTGLAELVAHEQFF

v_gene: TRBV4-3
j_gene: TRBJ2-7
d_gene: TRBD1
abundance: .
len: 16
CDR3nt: TGCGCCAGCAGCCAAGATCAGGGGACAGGGGGACACGAGCAGTACTTC
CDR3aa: CASSQDQGTGGHEQYF

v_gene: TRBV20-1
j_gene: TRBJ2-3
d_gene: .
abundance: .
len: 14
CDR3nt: TGCAGTGCTAGAGTGGACTCATCCAGTGATACGCAGTATTTT
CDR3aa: CSARVDSSSDTQYF

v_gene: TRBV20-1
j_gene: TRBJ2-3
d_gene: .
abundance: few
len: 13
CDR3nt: TGCAGTGCCCTCGGATCCCGGCCGGATACGCAGTATTTT
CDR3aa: CSALGSRPDTQYF

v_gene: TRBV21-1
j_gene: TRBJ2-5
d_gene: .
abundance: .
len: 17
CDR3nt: TGTGCCAGCACCCATGGGCGGGGGGGCCCTTTCCGAGAGACCCAGTACTTC
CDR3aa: CASTHGRGGPFRETQYF

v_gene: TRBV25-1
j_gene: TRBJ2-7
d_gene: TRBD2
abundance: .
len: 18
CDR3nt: TGTGCCAGCAGTGAACCCCTGGGGCGGCGGGAGGGCCACTACGAGCAGTACTTC
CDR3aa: CASSEPLGRREGHYEQYF

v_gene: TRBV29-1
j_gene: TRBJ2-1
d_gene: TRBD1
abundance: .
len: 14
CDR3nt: TGCAGCGCCGAGGACAGGGGGGCCTACAATGAGCAGTTCTTC
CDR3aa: CSAEDRGAYNEQFF

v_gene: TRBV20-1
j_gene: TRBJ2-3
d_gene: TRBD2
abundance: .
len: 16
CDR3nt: TGCAGTGCTTCCAGAGGAGGCCTAGCGGGTCAAGATACGCAGTATTTT
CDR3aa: CSASRGGLAGQDTQYF